This TCR beta chain was retrieved from a study of cytomegalovirus exposure and HLA in healthy donors. Points from the study as a whole: Across donors, presence/absence analyses took sequencing depth to be roughly uniform. TCR beta V segments were, for the most part, productive about 87% or about 30% of the time in an earlier analysis.

The CDR3 has 17 amino acids. The V gene's germline CDR1 is MDHEN and CDR2 SYDVKM. J lost 1 base, V lost 6 bases, and 10 bases had no gene match. The PCR was carried out with 60 Vbeta primers and 13 Jbeta primers. The method was immunoSEQ multiplex PCR; TCRdb's version includes in-frame clones alone and lacks a portion of them. Among more than 110,000 clones listed, approximately 80% were seen once. Of note for this clone: Its matching antigen is unknown.

Healthy bone marrow donors made up the cohort. The sample consisted of PBMCs. The TCR comes from a male donor in good health and CMV-seronegative. The chain carries TRBV28 and TRBJ1-5; 9 nucleotides align to TRBD1. The CDR3 nucleotides are TGTGCCAGCAGCTCGGGACAGGGCTTTGGGAGCAATCAGCCCCAGCATTTT. This encodes CASSSGQGFGSNQPQHF.